This T cell receptor beta chain originates from a study of blood T cells in healthy people across ages (dated by TCRdb to between 2014 and 2017). About the study as a whole: In model experiments, roughly one uniquely barcoded TCR beta cDNA molecule per two T cells was captured by template switching. To avoid experimental bias, donors of different ages were spread randomly across the sequencing lanes. The study measured age-related changes in TCR beta repertoire diversity using deep sequencing normalized with unique cDNA molecular identifiers. The donors were divided into four age groups: young (average around 17 years), middle-aged (under 40), aged (about 61) and long-lived (about 79). The study analyzed two additional independent replicas of 1 million unique cDNA reads from the same blood draw for two donors, one aged 18 to 29 and one aged 80 or older. The paper as a whole reports these results and caveats: Because profiling used bulk unsorted PBMCs, naive and antigen-experienced compartments could not be compared conclusively. Estimates of total diversity based on one million sequenced T cells were considered lower bounds and underestimates. Observed TCR beta diversity per million T cells fell roughly linearly with age, and a significant reduction was already apparent by age roughly 40. The percentage of naive T cells measured by flow cytometry correlated strongly with observed TCR beta diversity. The CMV infection status of donors was not known, potentially confounding age-related changes in expanded clonotypes. Compared with the aged group, the long-lived group had more naive CD4+ T cells, fewer expanded clones and increased TCR diversity, a pattern suggesting age selection.

Systemically healthy Caucasian individuals from Russia, approximately 39 in total and aged about 6 to 100 years, were included as donors. Each donor gave 8 to 10 milliliters of peripheral blood, drawn into EDTA-treated Vacutainer tubes. Ficoll-Paque density-gradient centrifugation was used to isolate PBMCs, with at least 7 million per sample. Total RNA, at least 6 micrograms per sample, was extracted from PBMCs with Trizol reagent. For every donor, flow cytometry on a PBMC aliquot measured the percentage of naive CD45RAhigh/CD27high T cells. The library came from 5' RACE. TCRdb shows the sequencer as Illumina HiSeq 2500. A second roughly 6 to 12 cycle PCR used a sample-barcoded 5' primer and a J-beta primer mix. Each TCR beta cDNA molecule received a unique molecular identifier from a template-switch 5' adaptor carrying 12 random nucleotides. Each sample yielded at least 3 million CDR3-containing paired-end reads. First-strand cDNA was synthesized from all RNA with the Mint cDNA synthesis kit, primed by a TRBC-specific oligonucleotide. Following uracil-DNA glycosylase treatment, all cDNA underwent a first 18-cycle PCR with the universal primers M1SS and BC2_uni_R. Turning to the authors' computational methods: Normalization of each sample was performed by random selection of 1 million high-quality reads, each carrying a distinct molecular identifier. Reads with shared molecular identifiers were discarded instead of being binned into consensus sequences. MiTCR, run with a Q25 quality threshold and the strictest error-elimination algorithm, handled CDR3 identification, clonotype clustering and error correction. A nonparametric unseen species model using Euler transformation provided a lower-bound estimate of total TCR beta diversity. TCRdb applied fastp at Q25 and MiXCR to the public reads, then kept only in-frame beta chains. All rows with the same CDR3 protein become a single entry with the most common DNA and genes. In this record, the V and J calls reflect TCRdb's handling and not the investigators' own analysis. The sample table records about 1,800,000 distinct CDR3 sequences; roughly 27% of these occur just once. Jointly, the top ten make up over 7% of the sample.

This clonotype was seen at least ten times. Its antigen is still unknown. No qualities accompany the bases; no much larger clone lies one base away. CDR1 and CDR2, looked up from the germline V gene, are SGHTA and FQGTGA. V loses 6 bases at its end and J loses 4 bases; junction bases beyond the gene matches: 6. From its cysteine to its phenylalanine, the CDR3 spans 14 amino acids. CDR3 DNA only is kept here, 42 bases in frame from base 1. Specimen: blood. This receptor was taken from a woman aged 25 to 39 in good health. The chain uses TRBV7-3 and TRBJ2-5; TRBD2 aligns with 9 central bases. The nucleotide sequence reads TGTGCCAGCAGTTTCGGCGGGGGGGCAGAGACCCAGTACTTC. It translates to CASSFGGGAETQYF. With the rest looked up from the reference TRBV7-3 and TRBJ2-5 genes rather than sequenced, the full variable domain is GAGVSQTPSNKVTEKGKYVELRCDPISGHTALYWYRQSLGQGPEFLIYFQGTGAADDSGLPNDRFFAVRPEGSVSTLKIQRTERGDSAVYLCASSFGGGAETQYFGPGTRLLVL.